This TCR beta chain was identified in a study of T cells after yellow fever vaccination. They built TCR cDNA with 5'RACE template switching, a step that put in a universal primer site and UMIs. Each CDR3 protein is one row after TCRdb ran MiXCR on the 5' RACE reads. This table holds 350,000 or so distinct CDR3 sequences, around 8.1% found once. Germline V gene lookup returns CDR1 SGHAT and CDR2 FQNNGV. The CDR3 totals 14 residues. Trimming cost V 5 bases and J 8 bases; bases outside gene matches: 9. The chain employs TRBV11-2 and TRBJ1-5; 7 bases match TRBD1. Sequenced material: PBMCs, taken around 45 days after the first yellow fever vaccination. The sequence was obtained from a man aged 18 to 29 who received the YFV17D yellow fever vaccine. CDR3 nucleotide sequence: TGTGCCAGCAGCCCCTTAGGGGGCTCGGAGCCCCAGCATTTT. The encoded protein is CASSPLGGSEPQHF.